This paragraph covers one TCR beta chain sequence. Its antigen remains unidentified. The data stem from a study of identical twins. One entry per CDR3 protein, called by TCRdb with MiXCR from the 5' RACE reads. The repertoire holds 700,000 or so distinct CDR3 sequences, with over 8.5% as singletons. Regarding the study as a whole: Memory repertoires lacked the insertion deficit that abundant cord blood beta clonotypes showed. Beta out-of-frame sequences showed weaker excess sharing between twins.

With 0 bases removed from V and 4 bases from J, the gap between germline ends came to 15 bases. There are 15 residues in the CDR3. CDR1 and CDR2 (germline): GTSNPN, SVGIG (reference sequence). These data also featured in a second study, about yellow fever vaccine responses in identical twins.

The TCR comes from a woman between 18 and 29 years old in good health. The chain has TRBV30 and TRBJ1-1, with D uncertain. Sequencing was carried out using PBMCs. The CDR3 region has the DNA TGTGCCTGGAGTGTACTACCTGGGTCCGGCACTGAAGCTTTCTTT. Its protein is CAWSVLPGSGTEAFF.